This T cell receptor beta chain was recorded in a study of CD4 T cells in relation to SARS-CoV-2 and coronaviruses. Study-level points and caveats: Approximately 65% of donors had memory CD4+ clonotypes crossrecognizing SARS-CoV-2 and common cold coronavirus spike.

The table lists this clone with a count of one. Its antigen is still unknown. The unexposed donors gave CD4+ T cells in about 2011-2018, prior to COVID-19. Isolation of CD4+ T cells took place after roughly nine days in culture. Unexposed-donor CD4+ T cells were probed with SARS-CoV-2 S/N and four cold-coronavirus spikes, cells permitting. Only in-frame clones appear in the TCRdb table, and some are missing; sequencing was by immunoSEQ multiplex PCR. The data show about 21,000 clones, around 72% seen once. The CDR3 extends over 14 amino acids. Germline loops: CDR1 DFQATT, CDR2 SNEGSKA (reference sequence). With V trimmed by 6 bases and J by 8 bases, 14 bases remained unmatched.

V gene TRBV20-1 combines with J gene TRBJ1-2; 8 bases map to TRBD1. This clonotype originated in a human donor in good health. Material for sequencing was CD4+ T cells from PBMCs, cultured in vitro. The CDR3: CSASEASQGGGYTF. CDR3 bases: TGCAGTGCGAGTGAAGCCTCACAGGGGGGGGGCTACACCTTC.